These T cell receptor beta chains were read from a single sample in a study of shared clonotypes between healthy human individuals. The protocol was immunoSEQ multiplex PCR, while the TCRdb copy is restricted to in-frame clones and leaves out a portion. The data hold around 1.6 million clones, with 95% to 99% observed a single time. Sequences were obtained from naive CD4+ T cells sorted from blood. Receptor source: a man under 40 in good health. The CDR3 runs from the conserved cysteine through the conserved F or W. A D gene is named only where the DNA matches it firmly. Clone size is given for some rows only: seen once, a few or many times, or a class if the clone is expanded.

v_gene,j_gene,abundance,d_gene,CDR3aa,CDR3nt
TRBV28,TRBJ2-1,.,TRBD1,CASSPGTGGWDEQFF,TGTGCCAGCAGTCCCGGGACAGGGGGATGGGATGAGCAGTTCTTC
TRBV14,TRBJ1-1,.,.,CASSQALTPGAFF,TGTGCCAGCAGCCAAGCCCTAACCCCGGGAGCTTTCTTT
TRBV7-2,TRBJ2-1,.,.,CASSLDREYNEQFF,TGTGCCAGCAGCTTAGACAGGGAGTACAATGAGCAGTTCTTC
TRBV30,TRBJ2-2,.,TRBD1,CAWTGLGQWAGELFF,TGTGCCTGGACCGGATTGGGACAGTGGGCCGGGGAGCTGTTTTTT
TRBV5-6,TRBJ1-5,.,.,CASSLVGQPQHF,TGTGCCAGCAGCTTGGTTGGCCAGCCCCAGCATTTT
TRBV10-1,TRBJ2-7,.,TRBD2,CASTAGGASDEQYF,TGCGCCAGCACCGCGGGGGGGGCGAGCGACGAGCAGTACTTC
TRBV25-1,TRBJ2-7,.,.,CASRINYEQYF,TGTGCCAGCAGAATCAACTACGAGCAGTACTTC
TRBV21-1,TRBJ2-2,.,.,CASSKGSKGSPTGELFF,TGTGCCAGCAGCAAAGGGTCGAAGGGGTCCCCGACCGGGGAGCTGTTTTTT
TRBV11-2,TRBJ2-1,.,TRBD2,CASSLNRLAFDNEQFF,TGTGCCAGCAGCTTAAATCGACTAGCTTTCGACAATGAGCAGTTCTTC
TRBV7-3,TRBJ2-3,.,.,CASSSPVGSHSSTDTQYF,TGTGCCAGCAGCTCTCCCGTCGGGAGCCACTCTAGCACAGATACGCAGTATTTT
TRBV10-3,TRBJ1-1,.,TRBD1,CAISETTGGEAFF,TGTGCCATCAGTGAGACGACAGGGGGGGAAGCTTTCTTT
TRBV19,TRBJ2-3,.,TRBD2,CASSIGLREDPTDTQYF,TGTGCCAGTAGTATAGGTTTGCGGGAGGACCCCACAGATACGCAGTATTTT
TRBV5-4,TRBJ2-3,.,TRBD1,CASSLSTGSGDTQYF,TGTGCCAGCAGCTTGTCGACAGGGTCGGGAGATACGCAGTATTTT
TRBV25-1,TRBJ1-2,.,.,CASSDSGAGGYTF,TGTGCCAGCAGTGACTCGGGGGCGGGTGGCTACACCTTC
TRBV5-8,TRBJ2-7,.,TRBD1,CASSTGQIYEQYF,TGTGCCAGCAGCACGGGACAGATCTACGAGCAGTACTTC
TRBV7-3,TRBJ2-5,.,.,CASSPFPQETQYF,TGTGCCAGCAGTCCTTTTCCTCAAGAGACCCAGTACTTC
TRBV27,TRBJ2-3,.,.,CASSIRQGLSTDTQYF,TGTGCCAGCAGCATTCGTCAGGGTCTTAGCACAGATACGCAGTATTTT
TRBV6-5,TRBJ1-5,few,.,CASSLRGQPQHF,TGTGCCAGCAGCTTAAGGGGTCAGCCCCAGCATTTT
TRBV10-3,TRBJ2-1,.,TRBD2,CAISLAGGPWGNEQFF,TGTGCCATCAGTTTAGCGGGAGGGCCGTGGGGCAATGAGCAGTTCTTC
TRBV10-2,TRBJ1-2,.,.,CASSPEPNSGYTF,TGCGCCAGCAGCCCCGAACCGAATTCGGGCTACACCTTC
TRBV5-1,TRBJ1-1,.,TRBD1,CASSLAGGDRSTEAFF,TGCGCCAGCAGCTTGGCTGGGGGGGACAGGTCCACTGAAGCTTTCTTT
TRBV28,TRBJ2-7,.,.,CASSLNAVSSYEQYF,TGTGCCAGCAGTTTAAATGCGGTCAGCTCCTACGAGCAGTACTTC
TRBV28,TRBJ2-1,.,TRBD2,CASSLPGTSGRRNEQFF,TGTGCCAGCAGTTTACCGGGGACTAGCGGGAGAAGGAATGAGCAGTTCTTC
TRBV6-5,TRBJ1-2,.,.,CASSSSYGYTF,TGTGCCAGCAGTTCCTCCTATGGCTACACCTTC
TRBV7-9,TRBJ1-2,once,.,CASSGWGELTGYTF,TGTGCCAGCAGCGGCTGGGGAGAATTGACGGGCTACACCTTC
TRBV7-2,TRBJ1-1,.,.,CASTELGNEAFF,TGTGCCAGCACCGAGTTGGGTAATGAAGCTTTCTTT
TRBV29-1,TRBJ2-7,.,.,CSVTGSSYEQYF,TGCAGCGTCACGGGGAGCTCCTACGAGCAGTACTTC
TRBV5-5,TRBJ2-2,.,.,CASSPQPEVAGELFF,TGTGCCAGCAGCCCCCAGCCGGAGGTCGCCGGGGAGCTGTTTTTT
TRBV11-2,TRBJ2-5,.,.,CATFSKETQYF,TGTGCCACCTTTAGTAAAGAGACCCAGTACTTC
TRBV9,TRBJ2-7,.,.,CASSVDQVGYEQYF,TGTGCCAGCAGCGTCGATCAGGTCGGCTACGAGCAGTACTTC
TRBV5-4,TRBJ2-1,.,.,CASSLAPGYEQFF,TGTGCCAGCAGCTTGGCCCCGGGCTATGAGCAGTTCTTC
TRBV15,TRBJ2-7,.,.,CATSREVMGLTSSYEQYF,TGTGCCACCAGCAGAGAGGTTATGGGGCTCACCAGCTCCTACGAGCAGTACTTC
TRBV7-9,TRBJ2-1,.,TRBD1,CASSAGQGATDEQFF,TGTGCCAGCAGCGCAGGACAGGGGGCTACCGATGAGCAGTTCTTC
TRBV28,TRBJ2-2,once,.,CASSFMRAYTGELFF,TGTGCCAGCAGTTTCATGCGGGCGTACACCGGGGAGCTGTTTTTT
TRBV19,TRBJ2-5,.,TRBD2,CASSFGTSGSSETQYF,TGTGCCAGTAGTTTTGGGACTAGCGGGAGTTCGGAGACCCAGTACTTC
TRBV11-2,TRBJ2-3,.,TRBD1,CASSVRQGFSTDTQYF,TGTGCCAGCAGCGTCAGACAGGGGTTTAGCACAGATACGCAGTATTTT
TRBV28,TRBJ1-5,.,.,CASTGAPGNQPQHF,TGTGCCAGCACGGGGGCGCCGGGCAATCAGCCCCAGCATTTT
TRBV5-8,TRBJ2-5,.,TRBD1,CASSRRQGRQETQYF,TGTGCCAGCAGCCGGAGACAGGGGCGACAAGAGACCCAGTACTTC
TRBV7-2,TRBJ1-2,.,.,CASSQNRGSGYTF,TGTGCCAGCAGCCAAAACCGGGGCTCTGGCTACACCTTC
TRBV14,TRBJ2-2,.,TRBD1,CASSPRQGVFTGELFF,TGTGCCAGCAGCCCTCGACAGGGGGTATTCACCGGGGAGCTGTTTTTT
TRBV4-3,TRBJ1-2,.,.,CASSQDGDANYGYTF,TGCGCCAGCAGCCAAGATGGAGATGCTAACTATGGCTACACCTTC
TRBV10-3,TRBJ1-4,.,.,CATRDHSSSDEKLFF,TGTGCCACCCGTGATCATTCCTCGTCCGACGAAAAACTGTTTTTT